This T cell receptor (beta chain) is from a study of blood T cell repertoires in COVID-19. Study in general: Sites in the United States, Italy and Spain provided acute and convalescent COVID-19 samples. T cells, B-cell-depleted T cells, or PBMCs provided the cDNA or gDNA that served as material.

Sequenced by immunoSEQ multiplex PCR; TCRdb stores in-frame clones only, minus some. The sample consists of hundreds of thousands of clones, around 90% of them appearing once. Per germline, CDR1 GTSNPN and CDR2 SVGIG (reference sequence). CDR3 length: 11 residues. Sequencing was carried out using peripheral blood. The chain couples TRBV30 to TRBJ1-2; 8 bases align to TRBD1. This sequence originates from a woman between 45 and 65 years old with COVID-19, enrolled during active disease. In DNA form, the CDR3 reads TGTGCTTCGGACAGGGTCTATGGCTACACCTTC. Its protein product is CASDRVYGYTF. Full variable domain (remainder filled in from reference TRBV30 and TRBJ1-2): SQTIHQWPATLVQPVGSPLSLECTVEGTSNPNLYWYRQAAGRGLQLLFYSVGIGQISSEVPQNLSASRPQDRQFILSSKKLLLSDSGFYLCASDRVYGYTFGSGTRLTVV.